Listed below are T cell receptor beta chains from one sample, sequenced in a study of cytomegalovirus exposure and HLA in healthy donors. The assay was immunoSEQ multiplex PCR, and TCRdb's table has in-frame clones only and misses some. The sample yields 90,000 to 140,000 clones, roughly 86% seen once. Material: PBMCs. The receptors come from a woman aged 18-29 years in good health and CMV-seropositive. Both conserved end residues are part of each CDR3. The D gene is left open where the match is weak. Clone size is shown for a subset of rows, as once, few, many or a class of expanded clone.

>TRBV12-5|.|TRBD1|TRBJ2-3
CASGQGTGRGDTQYF
TGTGCTAGTGGACAAGGGACAGGGCGTGGCGATACGCAGTATTTT
>TRBV28|.|.|TRBJ1-2
CASSLQTAYGAPYGYTF
TGTGCCAGCAGTTTACAGACAGCCTACGGTGCCCCTTATGGCTACACCTTC
>TRBV9|once|.|TRBJ1-3
CASSVEVEGNTIYF
TGTGCCAGCAGCGTAGAAGTAGAGGGAAACACCATATATTTT
>TRBV28|.|TRBD2|TRBJ2-3
CASSGAGSGSGVDTQYF
TGTGCCAGCAGTGGGGCTGGGAGCGGGAGCGGGGTAGATACGCAGTATTTT
>TRBV6-5|.|.|TRBJ1-6
CASSRHYNSPLHF
TGTGCCAGCAGTAGACACTATAATTCACCCCTCCACTTT
>TRBV27|.|.|TRBJ1-1
CASSLVRGMNTEAFF
TGTGCCAGCAGTTTAGTTAGGGGAATGAACACTGAAGCTTTCTTT
>TRBV7-3|once|.|TRBJ1-5
CASSPGANQPQHF
TGTGCCAGCAGCCCAGGGGCCAATCAGCCCCAGCATTTT
>TRBV11-2|.|TRBD1|TRBJ2-3
CASSRDRSTQYF
TGTGCCAGCAGCAGGGACAGATCCACGCAGTATTTT
>TRBV4-1|once|TRBD1|TRBJ1-3
CASSPRTGAGNTIYF
TGCGCCAGCAGCCCACGGACAGGCGCGGGAAACACCATATATTTT
>TRBV6-1|.|.|TRBJ2-7
CASSVHPTRDEQYF
TGTGCCAGCAGTGTGCACCCCACGAGGGACGAGCAGTACTTC